Shown below are 28 T cell receptor beta chains from a single sample sequenced in a study of regulatory T cells in long-lasting Graves disease. Time point indicated: newly diagnosed GD, antithyroid drugs for less than 3 months. PBMC RNA was the source of the TCR library. CDR3 regions were amplified by Arm-PCR using iRepertoire HTBI primers to build TCR beta libraries. TCRdb re-called the multiplex PCR reads with MiXCR, one entry per CDR3 protein. Among some 330,000 distinct CDR3 sequences listed, approximately 10% were seen once. The sample was also linked to a second study, of T cells in Graves' hyperthyroidism and ophthalmopathy.

This sample comprised peripheral blood mononuclear cells (PBMCs), obtained at new diagnosis, from a patient treated with antithyroid drugs. The receptors come from a woman aged 18-35 years with Graves disease.

In this sample, this clonotype turned up many times. The V and J genes are TRBV7-2 and TRBJ1-4, with 10 bases lining up with TRBD1. This CDR3 spans 14 amino acids. Germline V CDR1 and CDR2: SGHTA, FQGNSA. With 5 bases clipped from V and 7 bases from J, the junction kept 4 bases outside the gene matches. In DNA form, the CDR3 reads TGTGCCAGCAGCCCGGGACAGGGGAGTGAAAAACTGTTTTTT. Translation gives CASSPGQGSEKLFF.

The V and J genes are TRBV6-2 or TRBV6-3 and TRBJ1-2, with 9 bases lining up with TRBD1. The CDR3 runs 17 residues. Unmatched junction bases numbered 19, after V lost 6 bases and J lost 8 bases. Per the germline V gene, CDR1 is MNHEY and CDR2 is SVGEGT. This CDR3 reads CASSRALQGAILAGYTF. The DNA for the CDR3 is TGTGCCAGCAGCCGAGCTCTACAGGGGGCGATTCTCGCGGGCTACACCTTC.

The chain is built from TRBV7-9 and TRBJ2-3, with D possibly being TRBD2 (6 bases). Germline V gene lookup returns CDR1 SEHNR and CDR2 FQNEAQ (reference sequence). Trimming shortened V by 6 bases and J by 1 base, and 11 bases separated the two germline ends. The CDR3 contains 14 residues. CDR3 bases: TGTGCCAGCAGTTATTGGGGGGGCACAGATACGCAGTATTTT. Its protein is CASSYWGGTDTQYF.

Only one count was recorded for this clonotype. In DNA form, the CDR3 reads TGCGCCAGCATGAAGGACGCCGACTACACAGATACGCAGTATTTT. Translating it yields CASMKDADYTDTQYF. This chain joins TRBV10-2 and TRBJ2-3, with D possibly TRBD2 on 5 matching bases. Germline CDR1 and CDR2: WSHSY and SAAADI. The CDR3 is made up of 15 amino acids. Trimming removed 7 bases from V and 2 bases from J, with 16 bases in between.

The chain carries TRBV5-4 and TRBJ1-2, with TRBD1 matching over 7 bases. CDR1 is SGHNT and CDR2 is YYREEE in the germline V gene (reference sequence). This CDR3 comprises 13 residues. The trim removed 3 bases at V and 5 bases at J, leaving 4 bases unmatched. CDR3 in DNA: TGTGCCAGCAGCTCCATACAGGGGTATGGCTACACCTTC. This sequence encodes CASSSIQGYGYTF. Complete variable domain (other parts from reference TRBV5-4 and TRBJ1-2): ETGVTQSPTHLIKTRGQQVTLRCSSQSGHNTVSWYQQALGQGPQFIFQYYREEENGRGNFPPRFSGLQFPNYSSELNVNALELDDSALYLCASSSIQGYGYTFGSGTRLTVV.

Ten or more counts support this clonotype. The V gene is TRBV12-3 or TRBV12-4, the J gene TRBJ2-3; D may be TRBD1 (5 bases). CDR3 length: 14 residues. Trimming shortened V by 8 bases and J by 6 bases, and 18 bases separated the two germline ends. DNA for the CDR3: TGTGCCAGCGCAGCCAGGGTCGCTCGCGATACGCAGTATTTT. Residues: CASAARVARDTQYF.

In its sample, this clonotype was seen many times. This rearrangement joins TRBV28 to TRBJ2-7, with no clear D. V gave up 8 bases and J gave up 2 bases, with 13 bases separating them. In germline, CDR1 is MDHEN, CDR2 SYDVKM. This CDR3 is built from 13 residues. The CDR3 DNA reads as TGTGCCAGCTCTTGGGCAGTCCCCTACGAGCAGTACTTC. It encodes CASSWAVPYEQYF.

This clonotype has ten or more counts. This rearrangement joins TRBV9 to TRBJ2-3, with D uncertain. This CDR3 comprises 12 residues. CDR1 is SGDLS, CDR2 YYNGEE, per germline. V gave up 3 bases and J gave up 3 bases, with 5 bases separating them. CDR3 amino acids: CASSAETDTQYF. The CDR3, as DNA: TGTGCCAGCAGCGCGGAAACAGATACGCAGTATTTT. The entire variable domain, with the rest obtained from reference TRBV9 and TRBJ2-3, is as follows: DSGVTQTPKHLITATGQRVTLRCSPRSGDLSVYWYQQSLDQGLQFLIQYYNGEERAKGNILERFSAQQFPDLHSELNLSSLELGDSALYFCASSAETDTQYFGPGTRLTVL.

This clonotype was seen at least ten times. This chain uses TRBV28 with TRBJ1-5; 7 bases are a match to TRBD1. The V gene's germline CDR1 is MDHEN and CDR2 SYDVKM. The CDR3 totals 14 residues. J was trimmed by 6 bases and V by 5 bases; bases with no gene match: 7. CDR3 in amino acids: CASSPTGYLQPQHF. The CDR3 coding sequence is TGTGCCAGCAGTCCGACAGGGTACCTTCAGCCCCAGCATTTT.

This clonotype has at least ten counts. The chain joins TRBV13 to TRBJ2-1; TRBD2 agrees at 8 bases. The CDR3 spans 18 residues. The ends lost 1 base at V and 0 bases at J; junction bases unmatched: 8. Germline V gene lookup returns CDR1 PRHDT and CDR2 FYEKMQ (reference sequence). This chain's CDR3 is CASSLAGGALSSYNEQFF. CDR3 sequence (DNA): TGTGCCAGCAGCTTAGCCGGGGGGGCCTTGAGCTCCTACAATGAGCAGTTCTTC.

There are many counts of this clonotype. The genes are TRBV7-2 and TRBJ2-1; perhaps D is TRBD1 or TRBD2 (5 bases each). The germline CDR1 and CDR2 sequences are SGHTA and FQGNSA. This CDR3 has 16 residues. V was clipped by 3 bases and J by 1 base, with 13 bases between them. Here the CDR3 DNA reads TGTGCCAGCAGCTTCTGGGGCGAGGGATCCTACAATGAGCAGTTCTTC. Protein: CASSFWGEGSYNEQFF.

This clonotype was seen more than once but under ten times. The V and J genes are TRBV20-1 and TRBJ1-2; D unclear. The V gene's germline CDR1 is DFQATT and CDR2 SNEGSKA (reference sequence). V was pared by 5 bases and J by 2 bases, with 9 bases between. The CDR3 has 12 residues. DNA for the CDR3: TGCAGTGCTGGCATTGGCAACTATGGCTACACCTTC. The encoded protein is CSAGIGNYGYTF.

This clonotype appeared many times. The CDR3 sequence: CASTLGQGKQYF. In DNA, the CDR3 is TGTGCCAGCACCCTGGGACAGGGTAAGCAGTATTTT. V gene TRBV27 combines with J gene TRBJ2-3, with TRBD1 identical over 9 bases. The germline CDR1 and CDR2 sequences are MNHEY and SMNVEV (reference sequence). Unmatched junction bases numbered 7, after V lost 7 bases and J lost 11 bases. The CDR3 has 12 amino acids.

This clonotype came up a few times. Since a much larger clone is just one base distant, this may be a read error. Without the conserved terminal phenylalanine or tryptophan, this CDR3 likely stems from a read error. The chain recombines TRBV10-3 with TRBJ2-5; possible D gene TRBD1, 6 bases. V was pared by 6 bases and J by 3 bases, with 17 bases between. The CDR3 runs 15 residues. The V gene's germline CDR1 is ENHRY and CDR2 SYGVKD. The CDR3 DNA sequence: TGTGCCATCAGCCACCAGGGACATTTAGAAGAGACCCAGTACCTC. Residues: CAISHQGHLEETQYL.

The genes are TRBV5-1 and TRBJ2-5; 9 positions agree with TRBD1. The CDR3 totals 15 residues. The V gene end was trimmed by 4 bases and the J gene end by 0 bases; junction bases not matched to a gene: 4. Germline CDR1 and CDR2: SGHRS and YFSETQ. The CDR3 nucleotides are TGCGCCAGCAGCCCCGGGACAGGGCACCAAGAGACCCAGTACTTC. Translating gives CASSPGTGHQETQYF. Full variable domain (missing parts from reference TRBV5-1 and TRBJ2-5): KAGVTQTPRYLIKTRGQQVTLSCSPISGHRSVSWYQQTPGQGLQFLFEYFSETQRNKGNFPGRFSGRQFSNSRSEMNVSTLELGDSALYLCASSPGTGHQETQYFGPGTRLLVL.

This clonotype was seen repeatedly, ten times or more. This rearrangement joins TRBV10-3 to TRBJ2-1; 12 nucleotides line up with TRBD2. V lost 3 bases and J lost 8; bases outside the gene matches: 8. Germline V gene data show CDR1 as ENHRY and CDR2 as SYGVKD. This CDR3 contains 16 residues. CDR3 sequence (DNA): TGTGCCATCAGTGAAATGGCTAGCGGGAGGGGGGATGAGCAGTTCTTC. Translated: CAISEMASGRGDEQFF.

This clonotype showed up many times. The rearrangement links TRBV7-2 to TRBJ2-1; 12 bases are shared with TRBD1. The CDR3 is 15 amino acids. Germline CDR1 reads SGHTA; CDR2 reads FQGNSA. With V trimmed by 1 base and J by 14 bases, 9 bases remained unmatched. The CDR3 DNA follows: TGTGCCAGCAGCTTAGAGGGACAGGGGGCGGCTAGAAAGTTCTTC. It encodes CASSLEGQGAARKFF. Full variable domain (rest looked up from reference TRBV7-2 and TRBJ2-1): GAGVSQSPSNKVTEKGKDVELRCDPISGHTALYWYRQSLGQGLEFLIYFQGNSAPDKSGLPSDRFSAERTGGSVSTLTIQRTQQEDSAVYLCASSLEGQGAARKFFGPGTRLTVL.

This clonotype was seen repeatedly, ten times or more. Written as DNA, the CDR3 is TGTGCCAGCAGCGACGTGGCCTACGAGCAGTACTTC. Its protein is CASSDVAYEQYF. J is TRBJ2-7 and V is TRBV7-6; no clear D. There are 12 residues in the CDR3. Between the trimmed V and J ends, which lost 5 bases and 2 bases, there was a span of 7 bases. Germline V CDR1 and CDR2: SGHVS, FNYEAQ.

This clonotype has more than one count but fewer than ten. V and J are TRBV24-1 and TRBJ2-1, with TRBD2 matching over 8 bases. The V segment lost 0 bases and the J segment 9 bases; nucleotides outside the gene matches: 3. This CDR3 region has 14 residues. Per germline, CDR1 KGHDR and CDR2 SFDVKD. CDR3 DNA: TGTGCCACCAGTGATTTGCGGGGGGGACCTGAGCAGTTCTTC. Translating gives CATSDLRGGPEQFF.

The chain recombines TRBV2 with TRBJ2-5, with D maybe TRBD2 (7 bases). The CDR3 spans 14 residues. Deletions cut 6 bases from V and 1 base from J, with 12 bases between. Germline CDR1 reads SNHLY; CDR2 reads FYNNEI. The CDR3 here is CASSGRTVQETQYF. CDR3 DNA sequence: TGTGCCAGCAGCGGGAGGACAGTCCAAGAGACCCAGTACTTC.

This clonotype was observed many times. V gene TRBV29-1 combines with J gene TRBJ2-7; tentatively, D is TRBD1 or TRBD2 (5 bases each). This CDR3 is 15 amino acids long. Germline loops: CDR1 SQVTM, CDR2 ANQGSEA. The ends were cut back, 1 base at V and 0 bases at J, with 13 bases in the middle. The CDR3 DNA reads as TGCAGCGTTGAAGTTCCAGGGAGCACCTCCTACGAGCAGTACTTC. This codes for CSVEVPGSTSYEQYF.

This clonotype has at least ten counts. This chain joins TRBV5-6 and TRBJ2-2; no firm D call. Trimming shortened V by 4 bases and J by 5 bases, and 12 bases separated the two germline ends. The CDR3 loop spans 14 amino acids. The germline V gene encodes CDR1 SGHDT and CDR2 YYEEEE. The CDR3 sequence is CASSVMPDTGELFF. The DNA of the CDR3 is TGTGCCAGCAGCGTGATGCCTGATACCGGGGAGCTGTTTTTT.

This clonotype has ten or more counts. The chain links TRBV12-3 or TRBV12-4 to TRBJ2-1, with 12 bases aligning to TRBD2. The J call may be mistaken, given a closer DNA end match to TRBJ2-5. The CDR3 is 14 amino acids. The CDR3 here is CASRASGGEETQYF. CDR3 bases: TGTGCCAGCAGGGCTAGCGGGGGGGAAGAGACCCAGTACTTC.

This clonotype was found a few times. The genes are TRBV2 and TRBJ2-1; TRBD2 matches 8 bases. Trimming removed 7 bases from V and 10 bases from J; junction bases left unmatched: 6. Germline loops: CDR1 SNHLY, CDR2 FYNNEI. The CDR3 totals 12 residues. CDR3 residues: CASITASGEQFF. CDR3 bases: TGTGCCAGCATAACGGCTAGCGGGGAGCAGTTCTTC. The whole variable domain, filled in from reference TRBV2 and TRBJ2-1, reads EPEVTQTPSHQVTQMGQEVILRCVPISNHLYFYWYRQILGQKVEFLVSFYNNEISEKSEIFDDQFSVERPDGSNFTLKIRSTKLEDSAMYFCASITASGEQFFGPGTRLTVL.

This clonotype was counted between two and nine times. The rearrangement links TRBV27 to TRBJ2-1; 9 bases agree with TRBD1. Germline V gene data show CDR1 as MNHEY and CDR2 as SMNVEV (reference sequence). V was pared by 5 bases and J by 7 bases, with 9 bases of the junction left unmatched. This CDR3 has 15 amino acids. The CDR3 loop reads CASSLLDRGGNEQFF. The CDR3 nucleotides read TGTGCCAGCAGTCTCCTGGACAGGGGAGGGAATGAGCAGTTCTTC.

CDR3 protein: CASKGGYGGPGELFF. Written as DNA, the CDR3 is TGTGCCAGCAAGGGGGGTTATGGCGGTCCCGGGGAGCTGTTTTTT. This chain joins TRBV6-1 and TRBJ2-2; either TRBD1 or TRBD2 may fit D (6 bases each). Trimming cost V 7 bases and J 6 bases, with 18 bases left between them. The CDR3 runs 15 residues. Germline V lookup: CDR1 MNHNS, CDR2 SASEGT.

V gene TRBV19 combines with J gene TRBJ2-1; 7 bases are shared with TRBD1. The J segment lost 0 bases and the V segment lost 1 base, leaving 3 bases of the junction unmatched. CDR1 LNHDA and CDR2 SQIVND come from the germline V gene (reference sequence). The CDR3 runs 16 residues. The CDR3 spells CASSIGQGDSYNEQFF. The CDR3, as DNA: TGTGCCAGTAGTATAGGTCAGGGGGACTCCTACAATGAGCAGTTCTTC.

This clonotype came up many times. The V gene is TRBV10-3, the J gene TRBJ2-1; D ambiguous. The CDR3 consists of 14 residues. V was clipped by 9 bases and J by 4 bases, with 16 bases between them. The germline V gene encodes CDR1 ENHRY and CDR2 SYGVKD. DNA of the CDR3: TGTGCCATTGCAGCTGGCTTGAGTTACAATGAGCAGTTCTTC. It encodes CAIAAGLSYNEQFF.